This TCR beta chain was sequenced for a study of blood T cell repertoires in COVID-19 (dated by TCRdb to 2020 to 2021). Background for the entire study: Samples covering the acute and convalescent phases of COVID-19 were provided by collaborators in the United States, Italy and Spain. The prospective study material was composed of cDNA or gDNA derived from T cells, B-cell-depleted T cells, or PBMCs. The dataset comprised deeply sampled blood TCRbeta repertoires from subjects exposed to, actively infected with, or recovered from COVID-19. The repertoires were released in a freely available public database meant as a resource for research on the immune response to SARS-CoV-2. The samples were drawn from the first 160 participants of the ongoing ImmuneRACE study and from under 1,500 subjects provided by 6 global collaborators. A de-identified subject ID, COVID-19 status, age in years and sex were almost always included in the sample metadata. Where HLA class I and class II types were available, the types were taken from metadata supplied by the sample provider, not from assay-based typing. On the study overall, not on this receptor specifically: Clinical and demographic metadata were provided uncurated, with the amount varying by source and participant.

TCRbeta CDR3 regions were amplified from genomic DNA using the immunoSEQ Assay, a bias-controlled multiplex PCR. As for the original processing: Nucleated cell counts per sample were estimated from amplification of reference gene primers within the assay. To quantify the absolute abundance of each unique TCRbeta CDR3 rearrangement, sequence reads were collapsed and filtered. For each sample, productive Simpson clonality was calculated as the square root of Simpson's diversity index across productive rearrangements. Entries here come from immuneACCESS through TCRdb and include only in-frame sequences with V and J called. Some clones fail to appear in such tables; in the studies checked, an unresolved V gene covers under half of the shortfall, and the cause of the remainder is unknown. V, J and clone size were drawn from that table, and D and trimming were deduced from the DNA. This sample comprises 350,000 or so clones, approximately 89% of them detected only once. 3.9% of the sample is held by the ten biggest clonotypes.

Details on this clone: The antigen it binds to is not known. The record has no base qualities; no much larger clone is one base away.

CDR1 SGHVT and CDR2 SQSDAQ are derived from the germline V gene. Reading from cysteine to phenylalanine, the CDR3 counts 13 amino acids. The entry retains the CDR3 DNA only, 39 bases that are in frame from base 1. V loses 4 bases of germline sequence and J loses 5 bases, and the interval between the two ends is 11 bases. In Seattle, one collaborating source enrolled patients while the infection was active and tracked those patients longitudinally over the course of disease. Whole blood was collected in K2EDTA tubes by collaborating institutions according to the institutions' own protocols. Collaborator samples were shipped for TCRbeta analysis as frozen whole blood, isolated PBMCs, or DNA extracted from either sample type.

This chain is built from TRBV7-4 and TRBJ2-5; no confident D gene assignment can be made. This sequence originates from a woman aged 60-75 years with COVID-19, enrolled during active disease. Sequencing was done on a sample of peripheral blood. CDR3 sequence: CASSCNWWETQYF. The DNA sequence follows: TGTGCCAGCAGCTGTAACTGGTGGGAGACCCAGTACTTC.